These 30 T cell receptor beta chains share one sample of origin, sequenced in a study of blood T cell repertoires in COVID-19. TCRdb's table, derived via immunoSEQ multiplex PCR, lists solely in-frame clones and lacks some. The sample contains roughly 97,000 clones, just under 85% of which appear only once. Sequencing input: peripheral blood. Source of these receptors: an older man with acute or convalescent COVID-19.

The rearrangement uses TRBV11-2 and TRBJ2-1; weak D call: TRBD2 (5 bases). CDR3 length: 11 amino acids. The V gene's germline CDR1 is SGHAT and CDR2 FQNNGV. The V end was cut by 8 bases, the J end by 4 bases, with 6 bases between. This CDR3 reads CASGLYNEQFF. The CDR3 DNA is TGTGCCAGCGGACTGTACAATGAGCAGTTCTTC.

The gene calls are TRBV6-4 and TRBJ2-7; 8 nucleotides align to TRBD2. With 5 bases clipped from V and 0 bases from J, the junction kept 9 bases outside the gene matches. CDR3 length equals 16 residues. Germline values: CDR1 MRHNA, CDR2 SNTAGT. CDR3 sequence: CASSTTSGSSSYEQYF. The CDR3 DNA reads TGTGCCAGCAGTACTACCAGCGGGAGCAGCTCCTACGAGCAGTACTTC.

The chain recombines TRBV28 with TRBJ2-7; a possible D gene is TRBD1 (5 bases). The CDR3 is 12 residues long. V was pared by 6 bases and J by 4 bases, with 10 bases between. Germline CDR1 MDHEN, CDR2 SYDVKM. The CDR3 region is CASRLDKYEQYF. DNA of the CDR3: TGTGCCAGCAGACTGGACAAGTACGAGCAGTACTTC.

CDR3 residues: CASSLSGQNTEAFF. DNA for the CDR3: TGTGCCAGCAGTTTATCGGGACAGAACACTGAAGCTTTCTTT. V and J are TRBV27 and TRBJ1-1; perhaps TRBD1 as D (6 bases). The CDR3 runs to 14 residues. V was clipped by 0 bases and J by 1 base, with 6 bases between them. Germline V gives CDR1 MNHEY, CDR2 SMNVEV (reference sequence).

The chain combines TRBV14 with TRBJ1-6; 7 bases line up with TRBD1. CDR1 is SGHDN, CDR2 FVKESK, per germline. The V gene end was trimmed by 3 bases and the J gene end by 8 bases; junction bases not matched to a gene: 13. This CDR3 contains 17 residues. In DNA, the CDR3 is TGTGCCAGCAGCCACCTTAAGAGAGGGGGCGCGGATTCACCCCTCCACTTT. This gives the protein CASSHLKRGGADSPLHF.

The rearrangement joins TRBV15 to TRBJ2-3, with 11 bases lining up with TRBD2. CDR1 LNHNV and CDR2 YYDKDF come from the germline V gene (reference sequence). The CDR3 sequence is 15 residues long. Unmatched junction bases numbered 2, after V lost 3 bases and J lost 3 bases. The CDR3 DNA sequence: TGTGCCACCAGCAGGACTAGCGGGATTACAGATACGCAGTATTTT. This sequence encodes CATSRTSGITDTQYF. Complete variable domain (other parts from reference TRBV15 and TRBJ2-3): DAMVIQNPRYQVTQFGKPVTLSCSQTLNHNVMYWYQQKSSQAPKLLFHYYDKDFNNEADTPDNFQSRRPNTSFCFLDIRSPGLGDTAMYLCATSRTSGITDTQYFGPGTRLTVL.

This chain connects TRBV19 to TRBJ1-1; TRBD1 might be the D (5 bases). The germline V gene has CDR1 LNHDA and CDR2 SQIVND (reference sequence). The CDR3 is 14 residues long. Trimming stripped 7 bases from V and 1 base from J, with 13 bases between. The CDR3 spells CASTFQTANTEAFF. The CDR3 DNA reads as TGTGCCAGTACCTTTCAGACAGCGAACACTGAAGCTTTCTTT.

This clone was recorded a few times. The chain carries TRBV5-6 and TRBJ2-1, with TRBD1 matching over 10 bases. The CDR3 loop spans 15 amino acids. Per germline, CDR1 SGHDT and CDR2 YYEEEE. After removal of 4 bases from V and 6 bases from J, the junction contained 7 bases not matched to a gene. The CDR3 region is CASSRPGQGSNEQFF. CDR3 bases: TGTGCCAGCAGCCGACCGGGACAGGGGAGCAATGAGCAGTTCTTC.

The chain joins TRBV3-1 (or the pseudogene TRBV3-2) to TRBJ1-4; no reliable D call. Germline lookup yields CDR1 LGHDT and CDR2 YNNKEL (reference sequence). The CDR3 is 15 residues long. V gave up 1 base and J gave up 3 bases, with 9 bases separating them. The CDR3 DNA reads as TGTGCCAGCAGCCAAGCCGGGTCGGCTAATGAAAAACTGTTTTTT. Protein sequence: CASSQAGSANEKLFF.

This clone was observed a few times. The genes are TRBV29-1 and TRBJ1-1; no definite D call. In germline, CDR1 is SQVTM, CDR2 ANQGSEA. There are 10 residues in the CDR3. V lost 4 bases to trimming and J lost 3 bases, with 3 bases between them. The CDR3 DNA follows: TGCAGCGTTGGAGACACTGAAGCTTTCTTT. Translated, it gives CSVGDTEAFF.

This rearrangement joins TRBV7-9 to TRBJ2-6; D is undetermined. The CDR3 is made up of 14 amino acids. The V and J ends lost 3 bases and 1 base respectively, with 4 bases between them. From germline, CDR1 is SEHNR and CDR2 FQNEAQ (reference sequence). The DNA for the CDR3 is TGTGCCAGCAGCTTCCCGTCTGGGGCCAACGTCCTGACTTTC. It translates to CASSFPSGANVLTF. The full variable domain, in which reference TRBV7-9 and TRBJ2-6 provide the parts outside the CDR3, is DTGVSQNPRHKITKRGQNVTFRCDPISEHNRLYWYRQTLGQGPEFLTYFQNEAQLEKSRLLSDRFSAERPKGSFSTLEIQRTEQGDSAMYLCASSFPSGANVLTFGAGSRLTVL.

This clone was detected once. CDR3 in DNA: TGTGCCAGCACCTTTACAATAGGGGGACTAGCGGGAGGACGCTCCTACAATGAGCAGTTCTTC. Protein: CASTFTIGGLAGGRSYNEQFF. The rearrangement uses TRBV28 and TRBJ2-1, with 15 bases fitting TRBD2. CDR1 MDHEN and CDR2 SYDVKM come from the germline V gene. This CDR3 is 21 amino acids long. V was pared by 7 bases and J by 0 bases, with 16 bases of the junction left unmatched.

J is TRBJ1-1 and V is TRBV9; D remains ambiguous. Deletions cut 3 bases from V and 0 bases from J, with 12 bases between. CDR3 length: 15 residues. The germline V gene encodes CDR1 SGDLS and CDR2 YYNGEE. The CDR3, as DNA: TGTGCCAGCAGCGCCTCCTTAGGAGTGAACACTGAAGCTTTCTTT. Protein product: CASSASLGVNTEAFF.

The chain employs TRBV2 and TRBJ2-1; 9 nucleotides align to TRBD2. The germline CDR1 and CDR2 sequences are SNHLY and FYNNEI. CDR3 length equals 15 residues. V was pared by 7 bases and J by 0 bases, with 4 bases of the junction left unmatched. The CDR3 region is CASTNSGSSYNEQFF. The CDR3 bases are TGTGCCAGCACTAATAGCGGGAGCTCCTACAATGAGCAGTTCTTC.

The chain has TRBV11-2 and TRBJ2-7; tentative D call: TRBD2 (6 bases). The CDR3 has 15 amino acids. CDR1 SGHAT and CDR2 FQNNGV come from the germline V gene. V was cut by 1 base and J by 3 bases, with 13 bases left in between. The CDR3 spells CASSLGLALIYEQYF. CDR3 coding DNA: TGTGCCAGCAGCTTAGGGCTAGCGCTAATCTACGAGCAGTACTTC.

This chain joins TRBV14 and TRBJ1-2; 7 nucleotides match TRBD1. Germline loops: CDR1 SGHDN, CDR2 FVKESK. The CDR3 has 15 residues. V shed 1 base and J 0 bases; nucleotides not matched to a gene: 2. The CDR3 DNA reads TGTGCCAGCAGCCAAGTGCAGGGGGCTAACTATGGCTACACCTTC. Protein sequence: CASSQVQGANYGYTF.

The chain combines TRBV29-1 with TRBJ2-1; 9 nucleotides match TRBD2. Germline trimming cut 5 bases from V and 4 bases from J; bases unmatched to any gene: 12. Germline V gene lookup returns CDR1 SQVTM and CDR2 ANQGSEA. The CDR3 extends over 16 amino acids. The CDR3 is CSVISVRRGGYNEQFF. The CDR3 coding sequence is TGCAGCGTTATAAGTGTTAGGCGGGGGGGTTACAATGAGCAGTTCTTC.

The rearrangement links TRBV21-1 to TRBJ1-1; TRBD1 is taken as the D call from the table, unchecked against the DNA. TRBV21-1 is recorded as a pseudogene. The CDR3 consists of 16 residues. As DNA, the CDR3 is TGTGCCAGCAGCAAATGTCCGTCCAGGGTTAGCACTGAAGCTTTCTTT. Translated, it gives CASSKCPSRVSTEAFF.

The chain uses TRBV5-1 and TRBJ2-3; D might be TRBD1 (5 bases). Germline V CDR1 and CDR2: SGHRS, YFSETQ. Trimming stripped 0 bases from V and 2 bases from J, with 10 bases between. The CDR3 runs to 15 residues. CDR3 loop: CASSLEGPPTDTQYF. The CDR3 region has the DNA TGCGCCAGCAGCTTGGAGGGGCCACCCACAGATACGCAGTATTTT.

The chain is built from TRBV20-1 and TRBJ2-1; TRBD2 aligns across 8 bases. Germline values: CDR1 DFQATT, CDR2 SNEGSKA (reference sequence). The V and J ends lost 3 bases and 3 bases, in that order; junction bases with no gene match: 7. This CDR3 contains 15 residues. The CDR3 bases are TGCAGTGCTAGTATCCGGGAGGGCCTCTACAATGAGCAGTTCTTC. It specifies CSASIREGLYNEQFF.

J is TRBJ2-7 and V is TRBV5-1; 8 nucleotides line up with TRBD1. The germline V gene encodes CDR1 SGHRS and CDR2 YFSETQ. V was clipped by 4 bases and J by 3 bases; unmatched bases: 3. CDR3 length equals 13 residues. CDR3 residues: CASSLTGGYEQYF. CDR3 nucleotide sequence: TGCGCCAGCAGCCTAACAGGGGGCTACGAGCAGTACTTC.

The chain recombines TRBV7-2 with TRBJ2-1, with 7 bases fitting TRBD1. Germline CDR1 and CDR2: SGHTA and FQGNSA. The CDR3 is 15 residues long. V was clipped by 8 bases and J by 1 base; unmatched bases: 8. This chain's CDR3 is CASLPGTASYNEQFF. In DNA form, the CDR3 reads TGTGCCAGCCTTCCCGGGACAGCATCCTACAATGAGCAGTTCTTC.

The chain links TRBV2 to TRBJ1-2; 8 nucleotides match TRBD1. After removal of 7 bases from V and 7 bases from J, the junction contained 8 bases not matched to a gene. Germline values: CDR1 SNHLY, CDR2 FYNNEI. The CDR3 length is 13 residues. CDR3 loop: CASNGRGLSGYTF. The CDR3 bases are TGTGCCAGCAACGGCAGGGGGCTAAGTGGCTACACCTTC.

The CDR3 DNA reads as TGTGCCAGCAGCCCGAGAACCGGGGAGCTGTTTTTT. Translating it yields CASSPRTGELFF. The chain joins TRBV12-3 or TRBV12-4 to TRBJ2-2; D remains unclear. Trimming left V 6 bases short and J 5 bases short, with 7 bases between. The CDR3 length is 12 residues.

This rearrangement joins TRBV29-1 to TRBJ2-7; the D gene is possibly TRBD1 (5 bases). Between the trimmed V and J ends, which lost 4 bases and 6 bases, there was a span of 10 bases. The CDR3 length is 11 residues. Germline CDR1 reads SQVTM; CDR2 reads ANQGSEA. CDR3 protein: CSVVRVREQYF. The CDR3 DNA reads as TGCAGCGTTGTCAGGGTACGCGAGCAGTACTTC.

The rearrangement joins TRBV7-9 to TRBJ1-2; D is uncertain. The germline CDR1 and CDR2 sequences are SEHNR and FQNEAQ (reference sequence). The germline V and J ends were trimmed by 4 bases and 14 bases, with 23 bases remaining between them. This CDR3 has 14 amino acids. In DNA form, the CDR3 reads TGTGCCAGCAGCTCGGGATTGGGGAACGATTACCCGACCTTC. This encodes CASSSGLGNDYPTF.

The V gene is TRBV30, the J gene TRBJ2-7; D perhaps matches TRBD2 (6 bases). This CDR3 is 12 amino acids long. CDR1 is GTSNPN and CDR2 is SVGIG in the germline V gene (reference sequence). V was shortened by 7 bases and J by 3 bases, with 13 bases between the two germline ends. The CDR3 DNA sequence: TGTGCCTCAGCCGGGACTCTCTACGAGCAGTACTTC. Its protein product is CASAGTLYEQYF.

This clone has a handful of counts. The chain joins TRBV5-1 to TRBJ2-7; TRBD1 agrees at 8 bases. The CDR3 consists of 15 residues. V lost 3 bases, J lost 3 bases, and 8 bases stayed unmatched. Germline values: CDR1 SGHRS, CDR2 YFSETQ. CDR3 nucleotide sequence: TGCGCCAGCAGCTCGCAGACAGGGGCTGGCTACGAGCAGTACTTC. Translation gives CASSSQTGAGYEQYF.

The rearrangement links TRBV7-3 to TRBJ2-2; D unresolved. Germline V gene lookup returns CDR1 SGHTA and CDR2 FQGTGA. Trimming took off 1 base at V and 0 bases at J, with 6 bases between the two ends. CDR3 length: 15 amino acids. The chain's CDR3 is CASSLKESNTGELFF. The DNA for the CDR3 is TGTGCCAGCAGCTTAAAGGAGTCGAACACCGGGGAGCTGTTTTTT.

This sequence joins TRBV18 and TRBJ2-1; D is ambiguous. The CDR3 runs 14 residues. Germline CDR1 is KGHSH and CDR2 is LQKENI. Trimming pared 3 bases from V and 5 bases from J, leaving 11 bases between. CDR3 region: CASSPGPIDNEQFF. The CDR3 DNA is TGTGCCAGCTCACCTGGGCCAATTGACAATGAGCAGTTCTTC.